Listed below are T cell receptor beta chains from one sample, sequenced in a study of sequential checkpoint blockade in melanoma. TCRdb keeps only in-frame clones here, not all; method: immunoSEQ multiplex PCR. The table shows tens of thousands of clones, with roughly 89% occurring only once. Sequencing used CD8+ T cells sorted from blood (inferred from file names), obtained from a patient given nivolumab and ipilimumab in sequence. Receptors originate from a human donor with melanoma. CDR3s include the opening cysteine and the closing phenylalanine or tryptophan. The D gene is left open where the match is weak. For some rows the clone size is stated as once, few or many, or as a class when expanded; others skip it.

v_gene	abundance	d_gene	j_gene	CDR3aa	CDR3nt
TRBV7-6	once	TRBD2	TRBJ2-5	CASTPGLAVEETQYF	TGTGCCAGCACCCCCGGACTAGCGGTAGAAGAGACCCAGTACTTC
TRBV5-1	NA	NA	TRBJ1-2	CASSSRDGYTF	TGCGCCAGCAGCTCCAGGGATGGCTACACCTTC
TRBV10-3	NA	NA	TRBJ2-3	CAIGRGTDTQYF	TGTGCCATCGGGAGGGGGACGGATACGCAGTATTTT
TRBV5-1	NA	NA	TRBJ2-3	CASSRTVSRTDTQYF	TGCGCCAGCAGTCGGACAGTATCCCGCACAGATACGCAGTATTTT
TRBV4-3	NA	NA	TRBJ2-1	CASSQAGNNYNEQFF	TGCGCCAGCAGCCAGGCAGGCAACAATTACAATGAGCAGTTCTTC
TRBV30	NA	TRBD2	TRBJ2-5	CAWKLAGGKTQYF	TGTGCCTGGAAACTAGCGGGAGGAAAGACCCAGTACTTC
TRBV7-8	NA	TRBD2	TRBJ2-3	CASSLVGGGATDTQYF	TGTGCCAGCAGCTTAGTTGGGGGAGGGGCGACGGATACGCAGTATTTT
TRBV13	once	NA	TRBJ2-3	CASSGVQEGTQYF	TGTGCCAGCAGCGGAGTGCAGGAGGGTACGCAGTATTTT
TRBV7-6	NA	TRBD1	TRBJ1-3	CASSPLSGTELPQFFTIYF	TGTGCCAGCAGCCCTCTATCAGGGACAGAATTACCTCAGTTTTTCACCATATATTTT
TRBV6-4	NA	NA	TRBJ1-6	CASSEGAGDFSPLHF	TGTGCCAGCAGTGAAGGGGCAGGGGATTTTTCACCCCTCCACTTT
TRBV6-6	NA	NA	TRBJ1-1	CASSYSSATEAFF	TGTGCCAGCAGTTACTCCTCTGCGACTGAAGCTTTCTTT
TRBV28	NA	NA	TRBJ1-6	CASSGRDSYNSPLHF	TGTGCCTCCAGTGGTCGGGACTCCTATAATTCACCCCTCCACTTT
TRBV9	NA	TRBD2	TRBJ2-1	CASSVSSGSGDEQFF	TGTGCCAGCAGCGTCTCGAGCGGGAGCGGCGATGAGCAGTTCTTC
TRBV13	NA	TRBD1	TRBJ1-1	CASSSQGGTEAFF	TGTGCCAGCAGCTCACAGGGGGGCACTGAAGCTTTCTTT